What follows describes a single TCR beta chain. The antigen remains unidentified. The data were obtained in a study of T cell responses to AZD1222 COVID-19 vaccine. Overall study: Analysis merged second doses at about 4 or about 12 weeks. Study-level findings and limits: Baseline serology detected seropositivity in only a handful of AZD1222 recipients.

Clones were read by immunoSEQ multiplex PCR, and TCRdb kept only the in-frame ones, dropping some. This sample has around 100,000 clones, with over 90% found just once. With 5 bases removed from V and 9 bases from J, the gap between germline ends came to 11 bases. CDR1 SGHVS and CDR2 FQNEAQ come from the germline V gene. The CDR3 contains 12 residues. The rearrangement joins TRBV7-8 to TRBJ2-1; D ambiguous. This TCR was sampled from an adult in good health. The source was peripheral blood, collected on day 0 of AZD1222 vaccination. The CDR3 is CASSPLRREQFF. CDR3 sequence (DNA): TGTGCCAGCAGCCCCCTCCGGCGTGAGCAGTTCTTC.